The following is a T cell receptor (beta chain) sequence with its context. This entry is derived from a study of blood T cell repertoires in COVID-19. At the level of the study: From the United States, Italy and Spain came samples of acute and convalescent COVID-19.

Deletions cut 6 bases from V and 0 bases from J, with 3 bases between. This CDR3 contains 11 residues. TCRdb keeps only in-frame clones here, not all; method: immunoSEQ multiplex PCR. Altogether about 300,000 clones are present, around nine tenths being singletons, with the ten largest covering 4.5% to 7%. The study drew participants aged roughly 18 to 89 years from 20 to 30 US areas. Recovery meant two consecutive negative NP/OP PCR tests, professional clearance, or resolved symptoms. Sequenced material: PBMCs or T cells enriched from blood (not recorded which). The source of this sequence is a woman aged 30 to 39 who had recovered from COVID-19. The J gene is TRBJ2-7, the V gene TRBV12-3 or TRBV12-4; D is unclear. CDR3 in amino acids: CASSSSYEQYF. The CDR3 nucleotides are TGTGCCAGCAGCTCCTCCTACGAGCAGTACTTC.